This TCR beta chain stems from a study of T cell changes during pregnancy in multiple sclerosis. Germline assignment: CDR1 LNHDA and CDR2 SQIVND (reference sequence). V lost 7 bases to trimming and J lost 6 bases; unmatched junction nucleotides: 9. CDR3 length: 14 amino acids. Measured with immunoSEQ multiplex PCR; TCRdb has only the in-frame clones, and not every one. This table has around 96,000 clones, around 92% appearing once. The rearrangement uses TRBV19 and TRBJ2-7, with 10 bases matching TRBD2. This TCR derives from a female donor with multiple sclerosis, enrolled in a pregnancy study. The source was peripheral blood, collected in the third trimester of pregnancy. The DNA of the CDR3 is TGTGCCAGTACTCCGGGACTAGCGATGCGCGAGCAGTACTTC. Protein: CASTPGLAMREQYF.